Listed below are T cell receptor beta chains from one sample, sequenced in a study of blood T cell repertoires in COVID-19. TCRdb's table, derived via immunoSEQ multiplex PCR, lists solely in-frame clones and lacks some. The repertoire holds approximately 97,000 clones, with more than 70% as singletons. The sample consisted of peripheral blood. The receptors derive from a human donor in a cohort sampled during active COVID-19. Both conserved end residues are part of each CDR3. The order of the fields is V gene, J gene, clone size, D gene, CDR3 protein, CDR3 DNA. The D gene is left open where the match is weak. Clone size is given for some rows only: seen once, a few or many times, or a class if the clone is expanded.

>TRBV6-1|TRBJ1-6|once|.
CASSESRATGNSPLHF
TGTGCCAGCAGTGAATCTAGGGCCACGGGGAATTCACCCCTCCACTTT
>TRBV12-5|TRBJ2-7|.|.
CASGLEVPGQGRPYF
TGTGCTAGTGGTTTGGAAGTACCCGGCCAGGGGAGACCGTACTTC
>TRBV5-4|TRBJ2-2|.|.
CASSSKRANTGELFF
TGTGCCAGCAGCTCAAAAAGAGCCAACACCGGGGAGCTGTTTTTT
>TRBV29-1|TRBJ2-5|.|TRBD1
CSAITGGGQETQYF
TGCAGCGCGATCACAGGGGGCGGCCAAGAGACCCAGTACTTC
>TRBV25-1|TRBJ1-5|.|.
CASSDAGWWPQHF
TGTGCCAGCAGTGATGCAGGCTGGTGGCCCCAGCATTTT
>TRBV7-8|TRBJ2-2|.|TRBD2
CASSSLAGGPGELFF
TGTGCCAGCAGCTCGTTAGCGGGAGGCCCCGGGGAGCTGTTTTTT
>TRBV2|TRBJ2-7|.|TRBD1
CASRLEPGQDFF
TGTGCCAGCCGCCTCGAGCCGGGACAGGACTTCTTC
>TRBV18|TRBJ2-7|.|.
CASSPRARAELYEQYF
TGTGCCAGCTCACCACGGGCCAGGGCTGAGTTGTACGAGCAGTACTTC
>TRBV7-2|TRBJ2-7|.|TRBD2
CASSLGLAGGPHSYEQYF
TGTGCCAGCAGCTTAGGACTAGCGGGAGGGCCCCACTCCTACGAGCAGTACTTC
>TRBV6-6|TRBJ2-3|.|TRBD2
CASSYGSGASTDTQYF
TGTGCCAGCAGTTACGGGAGCGGGGCTAGCACAGATACGCAGTATTTT
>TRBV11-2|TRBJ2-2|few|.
CASSPSAGELFF
TGTGCCAGCAGCCCGAGCGCCGGGGAGCTGTTTTTT
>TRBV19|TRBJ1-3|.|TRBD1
CASSAQGAISGNTIYF
TGTGCCAGTAGTGCACAGGGGGCGATCTCTGGAAACACCATATATTTT
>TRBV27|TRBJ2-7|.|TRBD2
CASTSLAGHYEQYF
TGTGCCAGCACTTCACTAGCGGGGCATTACGAGCAGTACTTC
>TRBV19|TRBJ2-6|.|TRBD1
CASSIEVGQGIGLDGANVLTF
TGTGCCAGTAGTATAGAGGTGGGACAGGGTATCGGTTTGGATGGGGCCAACGTCCTGACTTTC
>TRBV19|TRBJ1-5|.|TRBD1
CASRSSGTVNQPQHF
TGTGCCAGTAGGTCATCCGGGACAGTCAATCAGCCCCAGCATTTT
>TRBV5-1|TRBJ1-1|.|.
CASSLNGLLVANTEAFF
TGCGCCAGCAGCTTGAATGGGCTTCTTGTGGCCAACACTGAAGCTTTCTTT
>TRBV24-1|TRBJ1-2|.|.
CATSESRASGNYGYTF
TGTGCCACCAGTGAGAGCCGGGCCTCGGGGAACTATGGCTACACCTTC
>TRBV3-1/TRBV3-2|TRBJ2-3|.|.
CASSHRDASAPDTQYF
TGTGCCAGCAGCCACAGAGACGCTAGCGCCCCAGATACGCAGTATTTT
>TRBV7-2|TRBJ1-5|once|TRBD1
CASSQQGTQPQHF
TGTGCCAGCAGCCAACAGGGGACTCAGCCCCAGCATTTT
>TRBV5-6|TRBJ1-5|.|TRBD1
CASSKTGGISNQPQHF
TGTGCCAGCAGCAAAACAGGGGGGATTAGCAATCAGCCCCAGCATTTT
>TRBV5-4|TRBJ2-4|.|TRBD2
CASSAGLAFGNIQYF
TGTGCCAGCAGCGCGGGACTAGCGTTCGGTAACATTCAGTACTTC
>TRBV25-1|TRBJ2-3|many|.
CASSPTGGSDTQYF
TGTGCCAGCAGTCCGACAGGCGGGTCAGATACGCAGTATTTT
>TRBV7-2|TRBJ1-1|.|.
CASSLGRGSTEAFF
TGTGCCAGCAGCTTAGGCAGGGGAAGCACTGAAGCTTTCTTT
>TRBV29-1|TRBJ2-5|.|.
CSASLAQETQYF
TGCAGCGCTAGTTTAGCCCAAGAGACCCAGTACTTC
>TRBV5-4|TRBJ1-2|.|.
CASSLATAANYGYTF
TGTGCCAGCAGCTTGGCGACCGCGGCTAACTATGGCTACACCTTC
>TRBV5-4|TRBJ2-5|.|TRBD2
CASSSGREGQETQYF
TGTGCCAGCAGCTCTGGGCGGGAGGGCCAAGAGACCCAGTACTTC
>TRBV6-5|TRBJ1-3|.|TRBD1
CASSSYRGSLDTIYF
TGTGCCAGCAGTTCCTACAGGGGATCTTTGGACACCATATATTTT
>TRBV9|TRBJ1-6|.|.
CASSAALDRLFYNSPLHF
TGTGCCAGCAGCGCTGCTCTTGACCGACTCTTTTATAATTCACCCCTCCACTTT